The sequence of this TCR beta chain was determined in a study of T-cell memory formation after mild COVID-19. The 5'RACE method, run with constant-segment primers, produced TCR alpha and TCR beta cDNA libraries (carrying sample barcodes and UMIs). TCRdb analysed the 5' RACE reads with MiXCR anew, one entry per CDR3 protein. The sample carries about half a million distinct CDR3 sequences, around a sixth recorded once. This clonotype was recorded many times. V was pared by 2 bases and J by 6 bases, with 14 bases between. CDR3 length: 13 residues. Germline V gene lookup returns CDR1 SQVTM and CDR2 ANQGSEA.

The genes are TRBV29-1 and TRBJ2-7, with D hard to call. The receptor's source is an adult woman who had mild COVID-19 (a few samples of this study predate the infection). Cell type and time point are not known. The source material was PBMCs or a T cell subset sorted from them (not recorded which). The CDR3 DNA sequence: TGCAGCGTTGAAAGGCTACTCCCAGGCGAGCAGTACTTC. Encoded protein: CSVERLLPGEQYF.